These T cell receptor beta chains were read from a single sample in a study of blood T cell repertoires in COVID-19. TCRdb's table, derived via immunoSEQ multiplex PCR, lists solely in-frame clones and lacks some. The sample lists over 200,000 clones, roughly nine tenths occurring once. The sequenced sample was peripheral blood. These receptor sequences come from a middle-aged man with acute or convalescent COVID-19. Both conserved end residues are part of each CDR3. The D gene is left open where the match is weak. Size is stated for part of the rows, as once, few or many counts, or as a class when the clone is expanded.

j_gene,d_gene,abundance,v_gene,CDR3nt,CDR3aa
TRBJ2-1,TRBD2,once,TRBV28,TGTGCCAGCAGCGGCGGACTAGCGGGAGCGAAAAACAATGAGCAGTTCTTC,CASSGGLAGAKNNEQFF
TRBJ2-2,-,-,TRBV30,TGTGCCTGGAGCGTTAGGCGACCGGGACTCAAAAACACCGGGGAGCTGTTTTTT,CAWSVRRPGLKNTGELFF
TRBJ2-5,-,-,TRBV6-6,TGTGCCAGCAGTTACGGACAGGTGGGGGGAGAGACCCAGTACTTC,CASSYGQVGGETQYF
TRBJ2-4,TRBD1,-,TRBV18,TGTGCCAGCTCACCATCGTCAGGGGGCGGTACTAAAAACATTCAGTACTTC,CASSPSSGGGTKNIQYF
TRBJ1-2,TRBD1,few,TRBV12-3/TRBV12-4,TGTGCCAGCAATGGACAGGGAGACTATGGCTACACCTTC,CASNGQGDYGYTF
TRBJ1-4,-,-,TRBV3-1/TRBV3-2,TGTGCCAGCAGCCCCTGGGGGACTGCTGCAACTAATGAAAAACTGTTTTTT,CASSPWGTAATNEKLFF
TRBJ1-2,-,-,TRBV7-3,TGTGCCAGCAGCTTAGGCGGCGGAGTAGCAAGCTATGGCTACACCTTC,CASSLGGGVASYGYTF
TRBJ2-7,-,-,TRBV5-1,TGCGCCAGCAGGATTGGGGCCGAGCAGTACTTC,CASRIGAEQYF
TRBJ2-3,-,-,TRBV7-2,TGTGCCAGCAACCTTCAAGGCGGGGGCCAGGCAGATACGCAGTATTTT,CASNLQGGGQADTQYF
TRBJ2-5,TRBD1,-,TRBV19,TGTGCCAGTAGTATAGGCATTGTGGGAGGCGGGACAGGGTATGTGGAGACCCAGTACTTC,CASSIGIVGGGTGYVETQYF
TRBJ1-2,-,-,TRBV29-1,TGCAGCGTTGCAACGGACGCGGGGAGTGGCTACACCTTC,CSVATDAGSGYTF
TRBJ1-2,-,-,TRBV28,TGTGCCAGCAGTTCCACAGGGATCAACTATGGCTACACCTTC,CASSSTGINYGYTF
TRBJ2-1,TRBD2,-,TRBV4-3,TGCGCCAGCAGCCAAGATAGGACTAGATCAAGCCCCGAGTTCTTC,CASSQDRTRSSPEFF
TRBJ2-7,-,-,TRBV6-5,TGTGCCAGCAGCTACGGGCACAGCAACTACGAGCAGTACTTC,CASSYGHSNYEQYF
TRBJ2-3,TRBD2,-,TRBV4-1,TGCGCCAGCAGCCAAGGTGGAACCCTTAGCGGGAGAGCCGGAGATACGCAGTATTTT,CASSQGGTLSGRAGDTQYF
TRBJ1-2,TRBD1,-,TRBV2,TGTGCCAGCAGTGAAGACAGGGGTAGCTACACCTTC,CASSEDRGSYTF
TRBJ1-1,-,-,TRBV7-9,TGTGCCAGCAGCTTACTAACAGGGAATGAAGCTTTCTTT,CASSLLTGNEAFF
TRBJ1-1,-,-,TRBV5-1,TGCGCCAGCAGCCCTCAGGAGAACACTGAAGCTTTCTTT,CASSPQENTEAFF
TRBJ2-7,-,-,TRBV5-5,TGTGCCAGCATCCTAAACTACGAGCAGTACTTC,CASILNYEQYF
TRBJ2-1,-,-,TRBV9,TGTGCCAGCAGCCCACCCCTTTTAGAGAATGAGCAGTTCTTC,CASSPPLLENEQFF
TRBJ2-2,TRBD2,-,TRBV10-3,TGTGCCATCAGCACTAGCGGGGGGCATGGCGGGGAGCTGTTTTTT,CAISTSGGHGGELFF
TRBJ2-7,-,once,TRBV6-5,TGTGCCAGCAGTCACTTCAGGGGTGGCGAGCAGTACTTC,CASSHFRGGEQYF
TRBJ2-2,TRBD2,-,TRBV7-9,TGTGCCAGCACCACCGGGACTAGCGATTCGAACACCGGGGAGCTGTTTTTT,CASTTGTSDSNTGELFF
TRBJ2-3,-,-,TRBV29-1,TGCAGCGTTGAAGAAACCGCGGGGAGGAGCACAGATACGCAGTATTTT,CSVEETAGRSTDTQYF
TRBJ2-1,TRBD1,-,TRBV11-3,TGTGCCAGCAGCTTAAGAGAAGGGACAGTGCAGTTCTTC,CASSLREGTVQFF
TRBJ1-6,-,-,TRBV14,TGTGCCAGCAGCCAAGTAACAGCTTATAATTCACCCCTCCACTTT,CASSQVTAYNSPLHF
TRBJ2-1,TRBD2,-,TRBV6-2/TRBV6-3,TGTGCCAGCAGTTATGGTTCGGCTAGCGGTGGCCCCCACAATGAGCAGTTCTTC,CASSYGSASGGPHNEQFF
TRBJ2-7,TRBD1,-,TRBV5-1,TGCGCCAGCAGCGGAAGGACAGGGAGAATCCACGAGCAGTACTTC,CASSGRTGRIHEQYF
TRBJ2-1,TRBD2,-,TRBV29-1,TGCAGCGTTGAAGATTGGACTAGCGGGGGGTTATCTTATGAGCAGTTCTTC,CSVEDWTSGGLSYEQFF
TRBJ2-2,-,-,TRBV18,TGTGCCAGCTCACCTCGGACAGAGAACACCGGGGAGCTGTTTTTT,CASSPRTENTGELFF
TRBJ2-3,-,-,TRBV5-1,TGCGCCAGCAGCCCATATAGAGGAAACACAGATACGCAGTATTTT,CASSPYRGNTDTQYF
TRBJ1-2,TRBD1,-,TRBV2,TGTGCCAGCGGGACAGGGGCTGGCTACACCTTC,CASGTGAGYTF
TRBJ2-2,TRBD1,-,TRBV29-1,TGCAGCGCGGCCGTGTGGGGACAGGGGGCGGGAACCGGGGAGCTGTTTTTT,CSAAVWGQGAGTGELFF
TRBJ2-7,-,-,TRBV24-1,TGTGCCACCAGTCCCAGGGATCTCTACGAGCAGTACTTC,CATSPRDLYEQYF
TRBJ1-1,TRBD1,-,TRBV19,TGTGCCAGTAGTATGGCCCCGGGACAGCCGAACACTGAAGCTTTCTTT,CASSMAPGQPNTEAFF
TRBJ1-4,-,-,TRBV5-1,TGCGCCAGCAGCTACCGAGGGGGAAGCGACGAAAAACTGTTTTTT,CASSYRGGSDEKLFF
TRBJ2-2,TRBD2,-,TRBV7-9,TGTGCCAGCAGCAAGGGGACTAGCGGGGGAAACACCGGGGAGCTGTTTTTT,CASSKGTSGGNTGELFF
TRBJ1-2,TRBD1,-,TRBV5-4,TGTGCCAGCAGCTTGGAGTTAGGGACAGGGGGCTACTATGGCTACACCTTC,CASSLELGTGGYYGYTF
TRBJ2-7,-,-,TRBV4-1,TGCGCCAGCAGCCAAGGGGAGCTTAACGGTATCTACGAGCAGTACTTC,CASSQGELNGIYEQYF
TRBJ1-1,-,-,TRBV7-2,TGTGCCAGCACCCCGGACTCCTTGAACACTGAAGCTTTCTTT,CASTPDSLNTEAFF
TRBJ1-1,TRBD1,-,TRBV2,TGTGCCAGCAATCAACAGGGGGCCAGTACTGAAGCTTTCTTT,CASNQQGASTEAFF
TRBJ1-1,-,-,TRBV29-1,TGCAGCGGCTTACAGCCTTCGCTCACTGAAGCTTTCTTT,CSGLQPSLTEAFF
TRBJ2-7,TRBD1,once,TRBV19,TGTGCCAGTAGCGGGACAGGGGGCTGGGAGCAGTACTTC,CASSGTGGWEQYF
TRBJ2-7,TRBD2,-,TRBV27,TGTGCCAGCAGTCAACCCGGAGTAGCGGGAGTGGGCTCCTACGAGCAGTACTTC,CASSQPGVAGVGSYEQYF
TRBJ1-4,-,-,TRBV4-1,TGCGCCAGCAGCCAAGATAGGGGGAATGAAAAACTGTTTTTT,CASSQDRGNEKLFF
TRBJ2-3,TRBD2,-,TRBV29-1,TGCAGCGTTGTGGGGGGGATAGCAGATACGCAGTATTTT,CSVVGGIADTQYF
TRBJ2-2,TRBD2,once,TRBV9,TGTGCCAGCAGCGTAGAGGCTAGCGGGACCGGGGAGCTGTTTTTT,CASSVEASGTGELFF
TRBJ1-1,TRBD1,-,TRBV5-1,TGCGCCAGCACGCAGATACAGGGGGCATGGACTGAAGCTTTCTTT,CASTQIQGAWTEAFF